The rows below give T cell receptor beta chains drawn from one sample of a study of blood T cell repertoires in COVID-19. Here immunoSEQ multiplex PCR was the method, and the copy in TCRdb shows in-frame clones only, minus some. The profile shows 200,000 or so clones, about 86% of them singletons. Material: peripheral blood. These receptors were obtained from a man aged 30-40 years with active or convalescent COVID-19. Each CDR3 is given with its conserved first and last residue. Each record gives: V gene, clone size, J gene, D gene, CDR3 DNA, CDR3 protein. D genes are given only for firm matches. Clone size appears in some rows only: once, few, many, or a class for an expanded clone.

>TRBV30|NA|TRBJ1-5|TRBD1
TGTGCCTGGAGTGGAGGGACAGGGGGTCAGCCCCAGCATTTT
CAWSGGTGGQPQHF
>TRBV20-1|NA|TRBJ2-1|NA
TGCAGTGCTAGACGGGGAGTAGAGCAGTTCTTC
CSARRGVEQFF
>TRBV2|NA|TRBJ2-5|NA
TGTGCCAGCGTAGGAGGGGAGACCCAGTACTTC
CASVGGETQYF
>TRBV27|NA|TRBJ2-3|NA
TGTGCCAGCAGTTTCCTTTCAGCGGGTGGGGCCTTTAGCACAGATACGCAGTATTTT
CASSFLSAGGAFSTDTQYF
>TRBV5-6|NA|TRBJ1-1|NA
TGTGCCAGCAGCTTACTCGCCACAGATGGTTTCTTT
CASSLLATDGFF
>TRBV27|NA|TRBJ2-6|NA
TGTGCCAGCAGTTTACTTGACAACTCTGGGGCCAACGTCCTGACTTTC
CASSLLDNSGANVLTF
>TRBV5-4|NA|TRBJ2-1|TRBD2
TGTGCCAGCAGCCGAGGGACTAGCAATGAGCAGTTCTTC
CASSRGTSNEQFF
>TRBV12-3/TRBV12-4|NA|TRBJ2-5|NA
TGTGCCAGCAGTTTAGGAGGGAAAGAGACCCAGTACTTC
CASSLGGKETQYF
>TRBV23-1|NA|TRBJ1-5|NA
TGCGCCAGCAGTCAATGGTTGGAACAGCTCTATCAGCCCCAGCATTTT
CASSQWLEQLYQPQHF
>TRBV9|NA|TRBJ2-2|TRBD1
TGTGCCAGCAGCGTCTCAGACAGGGCGAACACCGGGGAGCTGTTTTTT
CASSVSDRANTGELFF
>TRBV18|NA|TRBJ2-4|NA
TGTGCCAGCTCACCAAATAGGCAGGCAAGCAACATTCAGTACTTC
CASSPNRQASNIQYF
>TRBV5-8|NA|TRBJ1-6|NA
TGTGCCAGCAGCCCCTGGGGGGGACATAATTCACCCCTCCACTTT
CASSPWGGHNSPLHF
>TRBV5-6|few|TRBJ2-3|TRBD2
TGTGCCAGCAGCGGAGCGGGAGGGAGAGCAGATACGCAGTATTTT
CASSGAGGRADTQYF
>TRBV7-9|NA|TRBJ1-6|NA
TGTGCCAGCAGCTCCGAGGGACGGGGGAATTCACCCCTCCACTTT
CASSSEGRGNSPLHF
>TRBV6-6|NA|TRBJ2-3|TRBD2
TGTGCCAGCAGTCAAACTTCTAGCGGGAGAGGAGATACGCAGTATTTT
CASSQTSSGRGDTQYF
>TRBV24-1|NA|TRBJ1-1|NA
TGTGCCACCAGTGAGTCAGGGTGGACTGAAGCTTTCTTT
CATSESGWTEAFF
>TRBV9|NA|TRBJ2-3|TRBD2
TGTGCCAGCAGCGTAACTAGCGGGAGGGGAACAGATACGCAGTATTTT
CASSVTSGRGTDTQYF
>TRBV30|NA|TRBJ1-2|NA
TGTGCCTGGGCCGGTCCTTTCTATGGCTACACCTTC
CAWAGPFYGYTF
>TRBV5-1|few|TRBJ1-2|NA
TGCGCCAGCAGCTTGGCGGGGGATGGCTACACCTTC
CASSLAGDGYTF
>TRBV6-5|NA|TRBJ1-2|NA
TGTGCCAGCAGTTACTCCCCGAACTATGGCTACACCTTC
CASSYSPNYGYTF
>TRBV5-4|NA|TRBJ2-5|TRBD1
TGTGCCAGCAGCAGGCCGGGACAGGGTGGGGAGACCCAGTACTTC
CASSRPGQGGETQYF
>TRBV24-1|NA|TRBJ1-2|TRBD1
TGTGCCACCAGTGAACGCGGGACAGGGCTTGGAGGCTACACCTTC
CATSERGTGLGGYTF
>TRBV9|NA|TRBJ2-1|TRBD2
TGTGCCAGCAGCCCCCATCTAGCGGGGGCCAACAATGAGCAGTTCTTC
CASSPHLAGANNEQFF
>TRBV5-6|NA|TRBJ1-5|NA
TGTGCCAGCAGCTTCGGAGGAGATAGCAATCAGCCCCAGCATTTT
CASSFGGDSNQPQHF
>TRBV7-9|NA|TRBJ1-4|TRBD1
TGTGCCAGCAGCCCCGGACAGGGAAATGAAAAACTGTTTTTT
CASSPGQGNEKLFF
>TRBV30|NA|TRBJ2-3|TRBD2
TGTGCCTGGAGTCGGATAGCGGGGGGCACAGATACGCAGTATTTT
CAWSRIAGGTDTQYF
>TRBV2|few|TRBJ1-1|NA
TGTGCCAGCAAGGTGTCGGGGAACACTGAAGCTTTCTTT
CASKVSGNTEAFF
>TRBV7-9|NA|TRBJ2-5|NA
TGTGCCAGCAGGGCTGAAAGCGAAGAGACCCAGTACTTC
CASRAESEETQYF
>TRBV30|NA|TRBJ1-1|NA
TGTGCCTGGTCTCGCCTGACAGCTGAAGCTTTCTTT
CAWSRLTAEAFF
>TRBV7-2|NA|TRBJ2-3|NA
TGTGCCAGCAGCTTAGCGAGGGTGACAGATACGCAGTATTTT
CASSLARVTDTQYF
>TRBV6-2/TRBV6-3|once|TRBJ2-1|TRBD2
TGTGCCAGCAGTTACAGTTATTCTGGCGGGAGGGCTGGTGAGCAGTTCTTC
CASSYSYSGGRAGEQFF
>TRBV25-1|NA|TRBJ2-1|TRBD1
TGTGCCATTTCGACAGGGGGCTACTACAATGAGCAGTTCTTC
CAISTGGYYNEQFF
>TRBV27|NA|TRBJ1-6|NA
TGTGCCAGCAGTTTTTGGGGCGATAATTCACCCCTCCACTTT
CASSFWGDNSPLHF
>TRBV18|NA|TRBJ1-3|NA
TGTGCCAGCTCACCCTCAGGGATAACTGGAAACACCATATATTTT
CASSPSGITGNTIYF
>TRBV6-1|NA|TRBJ1-4|NA
TGTGCCAGCAGTGTGGTGGAGGGCTTTGTAACTAATGAAAAACTGTTTTTT
CASSVVEGFVTNEKLFF
>TRBV3-1/TRBV3-2|NA|TRBJ2-7|TRBD1
TGTGCCAGCAAACGACAGGGGGCCGACGAGCAGTACTTC
CASKRQGADEQYF
>TRBV28|NA|TRBJ1-5|TRBD1
TGTGCCAGCAGTTTAAACCAGGGGGCGATCCAATATAGCAATCAGCCCCAGCATTTT
CASSLNQGAIQYSNQPQHF
>TRBV18|NA|TRBJ1-2|NA
TGTGCCAGCTCACCACCCCCAGGGACTTATGGCTACACCTTC
CASSPPPGTYGYTF
>TRBV5-6|NA|TRBJ2-2|TRBD1
TGTGCCAGCAGCCTGAGACAGGGGTCGAACACCGGGGAGCTGTTTTTT
CASSLRQGSNTGELFF
>TRBV5-4|NA|TRBJ1-1|TRBD1
TGTGCCAGCAGCTTGTTTCGGACAGGGGCGCTGAACACTGAAGCTTTCTTT
CASSLFRTGALNTEAFF
>TRBV30|NA|TRBJ1-3|TRBD1
TGTGCCTGGAGCGGGACAGGGGTTTTCTCTGGAAACACCATATATTTT
CAWSGTGVFSGNTIYF
>TRBV5-1|NA|TRBJ2-3|NA
TGCGCCAGCAGCCCGGCACAGGGTTTAAGCACAGATACGCAGTATTTT
CASSPAQGLSTDTQYF
>TRBV7-2|NA|TRBJ2-3|TRBD2
TGTGCCAGTTACGCTAGCGGGGGTCCCACAGATACGCAGTATTTT
CASYASGGPTDTQYF
>TRBV6-2/TRBV6-3|NA|TRBJ1-5|NA
TGTGCCAGCAGTTTACTCGGATTAGCCTTTCGCAATCAGCCCCAGCATTTT
CASSLLGLAFRNQPQHF
>TRBV27|NA|TRBJ2-7|NA
TGTGCCAGCAGCCGACAGAGTAGTACCTACGAGCAGTACTTC
CASSRQSSTYEQYF
>TRBV3-1/TRBV3-2|NA|TRBJ2-5|NA
TGTGCCAGCAGCCCCGAAGAGACCCAGTACTTC
CASSPEETQYF
>TRBV3-1/TRBV3-2|NA|TRBJ2-5|TRBD2
TGTGCCAGCAGCCAAGATATAAGGCTAGCGGGGGGGAGGAAGGAGACCCAGTACTTC
CASSQDIRLAGGRKETQYF